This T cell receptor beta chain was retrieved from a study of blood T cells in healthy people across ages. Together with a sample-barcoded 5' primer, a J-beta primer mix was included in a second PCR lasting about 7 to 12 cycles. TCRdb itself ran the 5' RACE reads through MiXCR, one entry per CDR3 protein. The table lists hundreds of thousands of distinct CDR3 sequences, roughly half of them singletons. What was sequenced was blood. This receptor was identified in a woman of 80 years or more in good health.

The CDR3 spells CASSRLAGGPGEQFF. The CDR3 DNA sequence: TGTGCCAGCAGTCGACTAGCGGGAGGCCCGGGTGAGCAGTTCTTC. The rearrangement joins TRBV3-1 to TRBJ2-1, with 13 bases aligning to TRBD2. The CDR3 sequence is 15 residues long. Trimming removed 6 bases from V and 9 bases from J; junction bases left unmatched: 8. Germline V CDR1 and CDR2: LGHDT, YNNKEL (reference sequence).